These 21 T cell receptor beta chains originate from one sample sequenced in a study of HIV-infected patients and healthy controls. TCRdb fed the 5' RACE reads into MiXCR, producing one record per CDR3 protein. The sample yields roughly 68,000 distinct CDR3 sequences, 15% to 20% seen once. Sequenced input: CD4+ T cells from blood. These receptors came from a human donor in good health.

V is TRBV5-1 and J is TRBJ1-6, with 8 bases matching TRBD1. Looked up from germline, CDR1 is SGHRS and CDR2 is YFSETQ. There are 14 residues in the CDR3. Germline trimming cut 5 bases from V and 7 bases from J; bases unmatched to any gene: 5. The CDR3: CASSIDRGNSPLHF. DNA of the CDR3: TGCGCCAGCAGTATCGACAGGGGAAATTCACCCCTCCACTTT. The variable domain in full, completed from reference TRBV5-1 and TRBJ1-6, reads KAGVTQTPRYLIKTRGQQVTLSCSPISGHRSVSWYQQTPGQGLQFLFEYFSETQRNKGNFPGRFSGRQFSNSRSEMNVSTLELGDSALYLCASSIDRGNSPLHFGNGTRLTVT.

Only a few counts were recorded for this clonotype. The gene calls are TRBV20-1 and TRBJ2-5, with 8 bases matching TRBD1. The length of the CDR3 is 13 residues. Germline V gives CDR1 DFQATT, CDR2 SNEGSKA (reference sequence). Trimming cost V 6 bases and J 5 bases; bases outside gene matches: 8. The CDR3 coding sequence is TGCAGTGCACCGACAGGGGCTCAGGAGACCCAGTACTTC. Encoded protein: CSAPTGAQETQYF.

This clonotype was counted between two and nine times. The chain has TRBV5-4 and TRBJ2-7; D may correspond to TRBD1 or TRBD2 (5 bases each). Germline V gives CDR1 SGHNT, CDR2 YYREEE (reference sequence). The CDR3 runs 13 residues. Trimming took 4 bases from V and 2 from J, leaving 10 bases between them. CDR3 sequence reads: CASSPGPTYEQYF. CDR3 sequence (DNA): TGTGCCAGCAGCCCGGGACCAACCTACGAGCAGTACTTC.

This clonotype has at least ten counts. The CDR3 here is CSARELQGADQPQHF. For the CDR3, the DNA is TGCAGTGCTAGAGAGCTACAGGGGGCAGATCAGCCCCAGCATTTT. This rearrangement joins TRBV20-1 to TRBJ1-5, with 9 bases fitting TRBD1. There are 15 residues in the CDR3. The junction had 5 bases not matched to a gene; V was cut back by 0 bases and J by 5 bases. Looked up from germline, CDR1 is DFQATT and CDR2 is SNEGSKA (reference sequence).

The chain uses TRBV21-1 and TRBJ1-2; the D call in the table, TRBD1, was not verified against the DNA. TRBV21-1 corresponds to a pseudogene. The CDR3 length is 17 residues. CDR3 protein: CASSKGAQPPNNYGYTF. Here the CDR3 DNA reads TGTGCCAGCAGCAAAGGCGCTCAACCCCCTAATAACTATGGCTACACCTTC.

This clonotype occurred a few times. The chain joins TRBV12-3 or TRBV12-4 to TRBJ1-1, with D uncertain. V lost 6 bases and J 4 bases, leaving 18 bases between the germline ends. The CDR3 runs to 15 residues. CDR3 loop: CASSPKANPGTEAFF. The CDR3 DNA is TGTGCCAGCAGCCCTAAGGCAAACCCGGGCACTGAAGCTTTCTTT.

This clonotype was recorded at least ten times. The chain links TRBV20-1 to TRBJ2-1; 7 nucleotides align to TRBD1. Germline V gene sequence: CDR1 DFQATT, CDR2 SNEGSKA (reference sequence). The CDR3 extends over 15 amino acids. After removal of 4 bases from V and 4 bases from J, the junction contained 10 bases not matched to a gene. The CDR3 sequence is CSATLQGQIYNEQFF. Here the CDR3 DNA reads TGCAGTGCTACACTCCAGGGACAGATATACAATGAGCAGTTCTTC.

This clonotype was picked up a small number of times. The CDR3 coding sequence is TGCAGTGCTAGAGATATACAGGGGATTGGCAATCAGCCCCAGCATTTT. It is translated as CSARDIQGIGNQPQHF. The rearrangement links TRBV20-1 to TRBJ1-5; 7 bases agree with TRBD1. Trimming at V came to 0 bases and at J to 2 bases, leaving 7 bases not matched to a gene. The germline CDR1 and CDR2 sequences are DFQATT and SNEGSKA (reference sequence). CDR3 length: 16 amino acids.

This clonotype was seen more than once but under ten times. The chain carries TRBV20-1 and TRBJ1-1, with D perhaps matching TRBD1 (5 bases). The CDR3 length is 16 residues. Trimming stripped 2 bases from V and 0 bases from J, with 16 bases between. Germline values: CDR1 DFQATT, CDR2 SNEGSKA (reference sequence). This chain's CDR3 is CSARIRGRHMNTEAFF. In DNA, the CDR3 is TGCAGTGCTAGAATTCGGGGACGCCACATGAACACTGAAGCTTTCTTT.

The rearrangement uses TRBV7-2 and TRBJ2-3, with 9 bases lining up with TRBD2. V shed 2 bases and J 2 bases; nucleotides not matched to a gene: 11. CDR1 and CDR2 from the germline V gene are SGHTA and FQGNSA. The CDR3 runs 18 residues. CDR3 sequence: CASSLRSSGGGSTDTQYF. The CDR3 region has the DNA TGTGCCAGCAGCTTACGGAGTAGCGGGGGTGGTTCCACAGATACGCAGTATTTT.

The chain is built from TRBV10-3 and TRBJ2-7; 15 positions agree with TRBD2. Trimming took 2 bases from V and 6 from J; bases not matched to a gene: 11. CDR1 and CDR2 from the germline V gene are ENHRY and SYGVKD. The CDR3 length is 18 residues. This chain's CDR3 is CAISELPTGLAGGGEQYF. The CDR3, as DNA: TGTGCCATCAGTGAGCTTCCTACGGGACTAGCGGGAGGTGGCGAGCAGTACTTC.

This clonotype came up a few times. The chain uses TRBV5-5 and TRBJ2-5; D could derive from TRBD1 or TRBD2 (5 bases each). Germline CDR1 and CDR2: SGHKS and YYEKEE (reference sequence). V gave up 1 base and J gave up 5 bases, with 12 bases separating them. The CDR3 loop spans 14 amino acids. CDR3 bases: TGTGCCAGCAGCTTGTCAGGGAGCGAGGAGACCCAGTACTTC. This codes for CASSLSGSEETQYF. Variable domain in full (rest from reference TRBV5-5 and TRBJ2-5): DAGVTQSPTHLIKTRGQQVTLRCSPISGHKSVSWYQQVLGQGPQFIFQYYEKEERGRGNFPDRFSARQFPNYSSELNVNALLLGDSALYLCASSLSGSEETQYFGPGTRLLVL.

This clonotype was observed at least ten times. CDR3: CASSPWTLVNTEAFF. CDR3 in DNA: TGTGCCAGCAGCCCTTGGACCTTGGTGAACACTGAAGCTTTCTTT. The rearrangement links TRBV3-1 to TRBJ1-1; D is uncertain. CDR1 and CDR2 (germline): LGHDT, YNNKEL (reference sequence). The CDR3 runs to 15 residues. The V end lost 4 bases, the J end lost 0 bases, and 12 bases lay between the germline ends.

The V gene is TRBV6-6, the J gene TRBJ1-5; D not certain. V lost 4 bases, J lost 5 bases, and 9 bases lay in between. The length of the CDR3 is 13 residues. Germline V gives CDR1 MNHNY, CDR2 SVGAGI (reference sequence). The CDR3 protein is CASSSGRDQPQHF. The DNA of the CDR3 is TGTGCCAGCAGTTCCGGACGGGATCAGCCCCAGCATTTT.

This clonotype was seen at least ten times. The chain has TRBV6-5 and TRBJ2-7; 11 nucleotides match TRBD1. V shed 0 bases, J shed 4 bases, and the junction held 8 bases outside the gene matches. CDR1 and CDR2 from the germline V gene are MNHEY and SVGAGI. This CDR3 is built from 17 residues. CDR3 region: CASSYSIPGTGGYEQYF. The CDR3 bases are TGTGCCAGCAGTTACTCGATACCCGGGACAGGGGGTTACGAGCAGTACTTC.

Only a few counts were recorded for this clonotype. J is TRBJ2-7 and V is TRBV5-5; possible D gene TRBD1, 8 bases. The CDR3 length is 17 residues. Germline V CDR1 and CDR2: SGHKS, YYEKEE (reference sequence). The V and J ends lost 3 bases and 5 bases respectively, with 24 bases between them. The CDR3 sequence is CASSYRTRTGYPNEQYF. DNA of the CDR3: TGTGCCAGCAGCTACCGGACTAGGACAGGGTACCCGAACGAGCAGTACTTC.

This clonotype was picked up many times. The CDR3 spells CASSLSGGQGEQFF. CDR3 DNA: TGTGCCAGCAGCTTATCTGGGGGGCAGGGTGAGCAGTTCTTC. The chain couples TRBV7-3 to TRBJ2-1, with D perhaps assigned TRBD1 or TRBD2 (6 bases each). The CDR3 spans 14 residues. The V and J ends lost 2 bases and 9 bases respectively, with 14 bases between them. Germline CDR1 reads SGHTA; CDR2 reads FQGTGA.

This clonotype was counted ten times or more. The chain is built from TRBV12-3 or TRBV12-4 and TRBJ2-5; D is perhaps TRBD2 (6 bases). V shed 4 bases and J shed 5 bases, with 14 bases lying between them. This CDR3 has 14 residues. This CDR3 is CASSWGGRYETQYF. Written as DNA, the CDR3 is TGTGCCAGCAGTTGGGGAGGCCGTTATGAGACCCAGTACTTC.

The V gene is TRBV20-1, the J gene TRBJ2-2; D might be TRBD2 (5 bases). V was cut by 1 base and J by 4 bases, with 10 bases left in between. This CDR3 has 14 residues. CDR1 and CDR2 from the germline V gene are DFQATT and SNEGSKA (reference sequence). Here the CDR3 DNA reads TGCAGTGCTAGAGGCATTCGGGGCACCGGGGAGCTGTTTTTT. It encodes CSARGIRGTGELFF.

This clonotype has just a few counts. The gene calls are TRBV2 and TRBJ1-2, with a tentative D call TRBD1 (5 bases). V lost 7 bases and J lost 6, with 12 bases in between. The CDR3 length is 12 residues. Germline V gives CDR1 SNHLY, CDR2 FYNNEI. The CDR3 region has the DNA TGTGCCAGCAATACGGGACGAGATGGCTACACCTTC. Encoded protein: CASNTGRDGYTF. Together with reference TRBV2 and TRBJ1-2, the CDR3 gives the full variable domain: EPEVTQTPSHQVTQMGQEVILRCVPISNHLYFYWYRQILGQKVEFLVSFYNNEISEKSEIFDDQFSVERPDGSNFTLKIRSTKLEDSAMYFCASNTGRDGYTFGSGTRLTVV.

In nucleotides, the CDR3 is TGCAGTGCTAGAGATATGGGACAGGGGTATAATTCACCCCTCCACTTT. Encoded protein: CSARDMGQGYNSPLHF. The rearrangement joins TRBV20-1 to TRBJ1-6, with 10 bases fitting TRBD1. This CDR3 region has 16 residues. V gave up 0 bases and J gave up 4 bases; unmatched junction bases: 3. Per the germline V gene, CDR1 is DFQATT and CDR2 is SNEGSKA (reference sequence).